The subject of this entry is one T cell receptor (beta chain). Its antigen is not known. The CDR3 is 17 amino acids. From the 5' RACE reads, TCRdb lists one entry per CDR3 protein and no DNA. The table for this sample gives fewer than 550,000 distinct CDR3 sequences. This entry comes from a study of monozygotic twins with inflammatory bowel disease. Overall study findings and caveats: Limited power may explain why concordant and discordant twins showed no difference in repertoire similarity. IBD patients exhibited fewer clonotypes shared with other individuals than healthy twins, particularly with disease activity.

This chain joins TRBV12-3 or TRBV12-4 and TRBJ2-7; TCRdb's D gene call, TRBD2, goes unchecked for lack of DNA. The sequencing sample was made of blood. The receptor was derived from a human donor with ulcerative colitis or Crohn's disease, or a healthy co-twin of an affected twin (not recorded which). CDR3: CASSLARGLAGVYEQYF.